The 20 T cell receptor beta chains presented below share a single source sample, sequenced in a study of blood T cells in healthy people across ages. A second PCR, run for roughly 7 to 11 cycles, used a sample-barcoded 5' primer plus a J-beta primer mix. TCRdb ran MiXCR on the 5' RACE reads and lists one entry per CDR3 protein. The data contain about 810,000 distinct CDR3 sequences, approximately 35% of them singletons. Sequenced input: blood. Receptors originate from a man in his late teens or twenties in good health.

CDR3 DNA sequence: TGTGCCAGCTCACCCGGGACAGGGACCACCGGGGAGCTGTTTTTT. Translation gives CASSPGTGTTGELFF. This rearrangement joins TRBV18 to TRBJ2-2, with 9 bases lining up with TRBD1. J lost 4 bases, V lost 3 bases, and 3 bases had no gene match. The CDR3 loop spans 15 amino acids. The germline V gene encodes CDR1 KGHSH and CDR2 LQKENI. The complete variable domain, with remaining parts taken from reference TRBV18 and TRBJ2-2, reads NAGVMQNPRHLVRRRGQEARLRCSPMKGHSHVYWYRQLPEEGLKFMVYLQKENIIDESGMPKERFSAEFPKEGPSILRIQQVVRGDSAAYFCASSPGTGTTGELFFGEGSRLTVL.

This clonotype has just a few counts. The chain carries TRBV13 and TRBJ1-4, with D possibly TRBD1 on 5 matching bases. The CDR3 is 15 amino acids. V was pared by 3 bases and J by 8 bases, with 16 bases between. Germline CDR1 PRHDT, CDR2 FYEKMQ (reference sequence). CDR3 region: CASSFEGHAGEKLFF. The CDR3 nucleotides are TGTGCCAGCAGCTTTGAGGGGCACGCAGGGGAAAAACTGTTTTTT.

The chain couples TRBV20-1 to TRBJ2-1; D not resolved. CDR1 and CDR2 (germline): DFQATT, SNEGSKA (reference sequence). The CDR3 covers 17 residues. V was clipped by 2 bases and J by 1 base, with 18 bases between them. CDR3 residues: CSARSKDLSVSYNEQFF. As DNA, the CDR3 is TGCAGTGCTAGATCCAAAGACTTGTCCGTGTCCTACAATGAGCAGTTCTTC.

The chain has TRBV29-1 and TRBJ1-2, with 7 bases identical to TRBD1. The V and J ends lost 3 bases and 1 base, in that order; junction bases with no gene match: 5. Germline lookup yields CDR1 SQVTM and CDR2 ANQGSEA. The CDR3 consists of 14 residues. CDR3 bases: TGCAGCGTTGAGCGGGACAGACTTAACTATGGCTACACCTTC. This sequence encodes CSVERDRLNYGYTF.

The chain recombines TRBV2 with TRBJ1-4; D may be TRBD1 (5 bases). With 7 bases removed from V and 4 bases from J, the gap between germline ends came to 10 bases. The CDR3 has 13 residues. CDR1 is SNHLY and CDR2 is FYNNEI in the germline V gene. CDR3 nucleotide sequence: TGTGCCAGCATGGGGCGCGGTAATGAAAAACTGTTTTTT. Residues: CASMGRGNEKLFF.

This clonotype appeared many times. The chain is built from TRBV12-3 or TRBV12-4 and TRBJ2-1; 9 positions agree with TRBD1. The CDR3 covers 15 residues. V was clipped by 8 bases and J by 2 bases; unmatched bases: 7. DNA of the CDR3: TGTGCCAGCGCCAGGACAGGGGCCGCCTACAATGAGCAGTTCTTC. Protein product: CASARTGAAYNEQFF.

The gene calls are TRBV12-3 or TRBV12-4 and TRBJ1-2, with a tentative D call TRBD1 (6 bases). This CDR3 is 15 amino acids long. Between the trimmed V and J ends, which lost 5 bases and 1 base, there was a span of 14 bases. CDR3 nucleotide sequence: TGTGCCAGCAGTGGGGGATGGGGGCTTAACTATGGCTACACCTTC. Protein: CASSGGWGLNYGYTF.

Regarding this clonotype: Being one base from a much bigger clone, this may be a read error. This chain links TRBV9 with TRBJ2-5; a possible D gene is TRBD2 (7 bases). V dropped 0 bases and J dropped 11 bases, with 29 bases sitting between them. The CDR3 covers 18 residues. In germline, CDR1 is SGDLS, CDR2 YYNGEE. The CDR3 DNA is TGTGCCAGCAGCGTAGGTCGAGGAGGACGGGGGGCCACTAATGAGCAGTACTTC. It codes for CASSVGRGGRGATNEQYF.

This clonotype has just a few counts. One end of the junction does not line up with germline, which may come from a read error. CDR3 sequence reads: CSASDLTAGGVLAGDTLYF. DNA of the CDR3: TGCAGTGCTAGTGACCTCACCGCGGGGGGGGTCCTAGCGGGGGATACGCTGTATTTT. The chain is built from TRBV20-1 and TRBJ2-3, with 10 bases identical to TRBD2. Germline CDR1 is DFQATT and CDR2 is SNEGSKA (reference sequence). The CDR3 loop spans 19 amino acids.

This rearrangement joins TRBV9 to TRBJ2-5; D not certain. CDR1 and CDR2 from the germline V gene are SGDLS and YYNGEE. CDR3 length: 14 residues. V shed 0 bases and J shed 2 bases, with 8 bases lying between them. In DNA, the CDR3 is TGTGCCAGCAGCGTAGGGTCGGAACAAGAGACCCAGTACTTC. Its protein is CASSVGSEQETQYF.

This clonotype occurred a few times. The V gene is TRBV7-8, the J gene TRBJ2-1; TRBD2 agrees at 12 bases. Germline values: CDR1 SGHVS, CDR2 FQNEAQ. CDR3 size: 16 residues. The trim removed 5 bases at V and 10 bases at J, leaving 12 bases unmatched. CDR3 loop: CASSHTSGGPPLEQFF. DNA for the CDR3: TGTGCCAGCAGCCACACTAGCGGGGGGCCCCCCTTGGAGCAGTTCTTC.

A word on this clonotype: One base away lies a much larger clone, so this may be a sequencing read error. The J gene is TRBJ2-7, the V gene TRBV10-3, with D hard to call. The CDR3 length is 13 residues. The germline V gene encodes CDR1 ENHRY and CDR2 SYGVKD. CDR3 in amino acids: CAVSSSALGEQYF. CDR3 sequence (DNA): TGTGCCGTCAGTAGCAGCGCGCTGGGCGAGCAGTACTTC.

This clonotype was picked up many times. This chain connects TRBV18 to TRBJ2-3, with 7 bases matching TRBD1. CDR3 length: 15 residues. V shed 0 bases and J 5 bases; nucleotides not matched to a gene: 5. CDR1 KGHSH and CDR2 LQKENI come from the germline V gene. The chain's CDR3 is CASSPPTGKKDTQYF. The CDR3 nucleotides are TGTGCCAGCTCACCACCGACAGGGAAAAAAGATACGCAGTATTTT.

The chain couples TRBV7-2 to TRBJ2-2, with D hard to call. The CDR3 covers 14 residues. V lost 1 base, J lost 4 bases, and 7 bases lay in between. Germline values: CDR1 SGHTA, CDR2 FQGNSA. The CDR3: CASSLGGVTGELFF. The CDR3 DNA reads TGTGCCAGCAGCTTAGGTGGGGTCACCGGGGAGCTGTTTTTT.

This clonotype appeared a few times. The rearrangement joins TRBV5-5 to TRBJ1-6; D is undetermined. Trimming cost V 0 bases and J 0 bases, with 4 bases left between them. Germline-derived CDR1 and CDR2 are SGHKS and YYEKEE (reference sequence). The CDR3 has 15 amino acids. The CDR3 nucleotides are TGTGCCAGCAGCTTGGGAATCTCCTATAATTCACCCCTCCACTTT. Protein: CASSLGISYNSPLHF.

In the case of this clonotype: A much bigger clone sits one base away, suggesting this may be a read error. The DNA for the CDR3 is TGCGCCGGCAGCCTCAACAGGGGGAACTATGGCTACACCTTC. This sequence encodes CAGSLNRGNYGYTF. The J gene is TRBJ1-2, the V gene TRBV4-1; 8 bases are a match to TRBD1. The germline V gene encodes CDR1 MGHRA and CDR2 YSYEKL. The CDR3 has 14 amino acids.

The chain joins TRBV20-1 to TRBJ1-6; D gene uncertain. Deletions cut 1 base from V and 5 bases from J, with 9 bases between. This CDR3 comprises 14 residues. The V gene's germline CDR1 is DFQATT and CDR2 SNEGSKA (reference sequence). The CDR3 nucleotides read TGCAGTGCTAGAGTTGCTGTAAATAATTCACCCCTCCACTTT. Protein sequence: CSARVAVNNSPLHF.

This chain uses TRBV15 with TRBJ2-2; possibly TRBD1 or TRBD2 for D (5 bases each). This CDR3 contains 14 residues. In germline, CDR1 is LNHNV, CDR2 YYDKDF (reference sequence). V was clipped by 8 bases and J by 4 bases, with 14 bases between them. CDR3 DNA: TGTGCCACCCGTCGGGACCCTATCACCGGGGAGCTGTTTTTT. This sequence encodes CATRRDPITGELFF.

This chain uses TRBV20-1 with TRBJ1-6, with D possibly matching TRBD1 (6 bases). The germline V and J ends were trimmed by 2 bases and 6 bases, with 14 bases remaining between them. The CDR3 has 15 residues. Germline lookup yields CDR1 DFQATT and CDR2 SNEGSKA (reference sequence). The CDR3 loop reads CSARISGQLNSPLHF. CDR3 nucleotides: TGCAGTGCTAGAATATCCGGACAGCTTAATTCACCCCTCCACTTT.

Notes on this clonotype: A much larger clone differs from this one at a single base, so this may be a read error. J is TRBJ2-3 and V is TRBV12-3 or TRBV12-4; TRBD2 is a possible D gene (6 bases). V was shortened by 6 bases and J by 0 bases, with 13 bases between the two germline ends. This CDR3 has 15 residues. CDR3 in DNA: TGTGCCAGCAGCCCAGCGGCGGGGAGCACAGATACGCAGTATTTT. Protein sequence: CASSPAAGSTDTQYF.